The following is a TCR beta chain sequence with its context. Treatment specified: oral pan-JAK inhibitor, 5-10 mg twice daily. This sample is drawn from a study of CD8+ T cells in alopecia areata. As for the study in general: Administration of oral tofacitinib to treated patients was at 5 to 10 mg twice daily. Patients given treatment had severity scored by the percentage of scalp area affected.

RNA extraction and reverse transcription yielded cDNA as sequencing template. Clones were read by immunoSEQ multiplex PCR, and TCRdb kept only the in-frame ones, dropping some. This sample has some 120,000 clones; 60% to 65% occur once, and the top ten carry roughly 5%. Per germline, CDR1 SGHTA and CDR2 FQGNSA. V was shortened by 3 bases and J by 2 bases, with 10 bases between the two germline ends. This CDR3 comprises 14 residues. The input for sequencing was CD4+ T cells sorted from blood, taken at week 4, from a patient treated with tofacitinib. J is TRBJ2-5 and V is TRBV7-2; D uncertain. The receptor was isolated from a human donor with alopecia areata. The CDR3 spells CASSFGTVQETQYF. DNA for the CDR3: TGTGCCAGCAGCTTTGGTACAGTTCAAGAGACCCAGTACTTC.